This TCR beta chain was captured in a study of molecular identifiers for immune sequencing clone quantification. Study-level findings and limits: Highly expanded clone sizes could end up underestimated if a barcode were shared by identical TCR molecules. Naive cells had under 1% of molecules in clones above 20 RNA copies, effectors over 99%.

Germline V CDR1 and CDR2: SGHTA, FQGNSA. The CDR3 spans 17 residues. The V and J ends lost 4 bases and 0 bases, in that order; junction bases with no gene match: 4. This clonotype was observed at least ten times. Its target is unknown. TCRdb independently ran MiXCR on the PCR reads; one entry per CDR3 protein. The data show more than 60,000 distinct CDR3 sequences, over 15% seen once. The authors gated naive CD8 T cells as CD8+CD4-CCR7+CD45RA+ for sorting. The chain is built from TRBV7-2 and TRBJ2-1, with TRBD2 identical over 12 bases. The sequenced sample consisted of naive CD8+ T cells from blood, with Jurkat cell RNA spiked in. Indicated subset: FACS-sorted CD8+CD4-CCR7+CD45RA+ naive T cells. This TCR was sampled from a human donor in good health. Some libraries in this study had Jurkat cell RNA spiked in. The CDR3 region is CASSSGLAGSSYNEQFF. As DNA, the CDR3 is TGTGCCAGCAGCTCCGGACTAGCGGGAAGCTCCTACAATGAGCAGTTCTTC.